The present T cell receptor beta chain was sequenced within a study of cytomegalovirus exposure and HLA in healthy donors. Study-level points and caveats: In a later analysis, at a false discovery rate of 0.05, 15,000 to 20,000 TCR beta sequences were associated with HLA alleles. In an earlier analysis, in under 700 donors, most V segments appeared productive either ~87% or ~30% of the time. Researchers reported from a later analysis that most CMV-associated TCR beta chains appeared HLA-restricted.

It was with 60 Vbeta and 13 Jbeta primers that the PCR ran. Repertoires were generated with immunoSEQ multiplex PCR, while TCRdb's copy carries only in-frame clones and drops some. The table records under 200,000 clones, roughly 85% of them present only once. Worth noting for this clone: Its antigen is as yet unknown.

V shed 1 base and J 4 bases; nucleotides not matched to a gene: 4. Germline CDR1 and CDR2: GTSNPN and SVGIG (reference sequence). This CDR3 region has 14 residues. The gene calls are TRBV30 and TRBJ1-2, with 9 bases fitting TRBD1. The origin of this receptor is a man in his thirties or forties in good health and CMV-seronegative. The sequenced sample was PBMCs. DNA for the CDR3: TGTGCCTGGAGTGGACGGGACAGGGTCTATGGCTACACCTTC. It is translated as CAWSGRDRVYGYTF.